The following is a TCR beta chain sequence with its context. Its matching antigen is unknown. Some clones are missing from TCRdb's copy, which holds only in-frame ones; the method was immunoSEQ multiplex PCR. The sample includes more than 90,000 clones, roughly 86% of them seen just once. The data were taken from a study of radiotherapy plus CTLA-4 blockade in lung cancer. Receiving focal radiation plus CTLA-4 blockade with ipilimumab were patients who had chemo-refractory metastatic non-small-cell lung cancer. Overall study findings and caveats: How blood T cell clones changed early, along with interferon-beta, reportedly forecast response best. Subsequent to radiotherapy plus ipilimumab, tumor-derived TCR clones underwent expansion in blood.

This CDR3 has 14 amino acids. V was cut by 6 bases and J by 3 bases, with 15 bases left in between. CDR1 is SEHNR and CDR2 is FQNEAQ in the germline V gene (reference sequence). This chain uses TRBV7-9 with TRBJ2-7; a possible D gene is TRBD2 (6 bases). This material consisted of peripheral blood, taken from a patient treated with radiotherapy plus ipilimumab. The receptor's source is a human donor with non-small cell lung cancer that progressed on radiotherapy plus ipilimumab. Some clones in this sample may be carry-over from other donors' samples. CDR3 sequence (DNA): TGTGCCAGCAGTCTCGTGGAGGGACTCTACGAGCAGTACTTC. This encodes CASSLVEGLYEQYF. Filled out from reference TRBV7-9 and TRBJ2-7, the complete variable domain reads DTGVSQNPRHKITKRGQNVTFRCDPISEHNRLYWYRQTLGQGPEFLTYFQNEAQLEKSRLLSDRFSAERPKGSFSTLEIQRTEQGDSAMYLCASSLVEGLYEQYFGPGTRLTVT.